This is a list of T cell receptor beta chains from one sample in a study of cytomegalovirus exposure and HLA in healthy donors. Method: immunoSEQ multiplex PCR; TCRdb's copy keeps in-frame clones and lacks some. The sample includes around 190,000 clones, around 77% of them seen just once. Material for sequencing was PBMCs. The receptors come from a man aged 60-69 years in good health and CMV-seronegative. Both conserved end residues are part of each CDR3. D genes are given only for firm matches. Size values are once, few and many counts, or a class for expanded clones, and some rows have none.

d_call | j_call | clone_size | v_call | cdr3_nt | cdr3_aa
- | TRBJ1-4 | - | TRBV6-1 | TGTGCCAGCAGTGGAAACAGGGATTCAACTAATGAAAAACTGTTTTTT | CASSGNRDSTNEKLFF
- | TRBJ2-5 | - | TRBV7-8 | TGTGCCAGCAGCCCCGGGGGACAAGAGACCCAGTACTTC | CASSPGGQETQYF
- | TRBJ2-7 | - | TRBV11-2 | TGTGCCAGCAGCTCCCTTACCGGGACACGGGCCTACGAGCAGTACTTC | CASSSLTGTRAYEQYF
TRBD2 | TRBJ2-3 | - | TRBV6-1 | TGTGCCAGCAGAGAAGCGGGGCGGAGCACAGATACGCAGTATTTT | CASREAGRSTDTQYF
TRBD2 | TRBJ2-1 | - | TRBV9 | TGTGCCAGCAGCGTAGGGTCAGGGAGGGATGAGCAGTTCTTC | CASSVGSGRDEQFF
TRBD1 | TRBJ1-6 | - | TRBV19 | TGTGCCAGTAATGACAGGGCCCTTAATTCACCCCTCCACTTT | CASNDRALNSPLHF
- | TRBJ2-7 | - | TRBV11-2 | TGTGCCAGCAGCCGGGGGAGCGACGAGCAGTACTTC | CASSRGSDEQYF
- | TRBJ1-3 | - | TRBV18 | TGTGCCAGCTCAGCCATCGACAGTGGAAACACCATATATTTT | CASSAIDSGNTIYF
TRBD2 | TRBJ2-3 | - | TRBV7-8 | TGTGCCAGCAGCCCGATCGTAGCGGGGGAAGAGGATACGCAGTATTTT | CASSPIVAGEEDTQYF
- | TRBJ1-5 | - | TRBV6-1 | TGTGCCAGCAGTGAACTCTATCAGCCCCAGCATTTT | CASSELYQPQHF
- | TRBJ1-5 | - | TRBV6-1 | TGTGCCAGCACCACGACCCAGGGTAGCAATCAGCCCCAGCATTTT | CASTTTQGSNQPQHF
TRBD2 | TRBJ2-7 | few | TRBV6-1 | TGTGCCAGCAGTGCAGGGACTAGCGGGGCTGTGACCTACGAGCAGTACTTC | CASSAGTSGAVTYEQYF
TRBD2 | TRBJ2-7 | - | TRBV7-9 | TGTGCCAGCAGCTTTGCGCCGGGACTAGCGGACTACGAGCAGTACTTC | CASSFAPGLADYEQYF
TRBD2 | TRBJ2-2 | - | TRBV13 | TGTGCCAGCACCTCGAGACCGGGACTAGTCGACACCGGGGAGCTGTTTTTT | CASTSRPGLVDTGELFF
- | TRBJ2-3 | - | TRBV23-1 | TGCGCCAGCAGTCATCGTGGCGAGGGGGCGGGAAGCACAGATACGCAGTATTTT | CASSHRGEGAGSTDTQYF
- | TRBJ1-2 | - | TRBV18 | TGTGCCAGCTCCCCGGTGAATAACTATGGCTACACCTTC | CASSPVNNYGYTF
TRBD2 | TRBJ2-7 | - | TRBV6-5 | TGTGCCAGCAGTTCCTTGGGGGGGGAGGCTTACGAGCAGTACTTC | CASSSLGGEAYEQYF
- | TRBJ1-1 | few | TRBV18 | TGTGCCAGCTCACCACTTATGCCCGGGATGAACACTGAAGCTTTCTTT | CASSPLMPGMNTEAFF
TRBD1 | TRBJ1-6 | - | TRBV5-4 | TGTGCCAGCAGCCGACAGGGTCCCAGTTCACCCCTCCACTTT | CASSRQGPSSPLHF
- | TRBJ1-1 | - | TRBV5-4 | TGTGCCAGCAGCTTGGGGGGACTGTCCGTCGGGGACACTGAAGCTTTCTTT | CASSLGGLSVGDTEAFF
TRBD2 | TRBJ2-7 | few | TRBV5-1 | TGCGCCAGCAGCTTGGCGGCGGGAGTATTAAACGAGCAGTACTTC | CASSLAAGVLNEQYF
- | TRBJ2-7 | - | TRBV6-1 | TGTGCCAGCAGTGAACAGACTATTAACGAGCAGTACTTC | CASSEQTINEQYF
TRBD1 | TRBJ1-6 | - | TRBV5-1 | TGCGCCAGCAGCTTCCGGGACAGGGGAAATTTAATGGGGGCCTATAATTCACCCCTCCACTTT | CASSFRDRGNLMGAYNSPLHF
TRBD1 | TRBJ1-3 | - | TRBV7-6 | TGTGCCAGCAGCTTAGGAAACAGGGGCTCTGGAAACACCATATATTTT | CASSLGNRGSGNTIYF
- | TRBJ1-2 | - | TRBV13 | TGTGCCAGCAGCTTTAACCCCCCAGGGATGAGTTTCTATGGCTACCCCTTC | CASSFNPPGMSFYGYPF
TRBD1 | TRBJ1-1 | - | TRBV27 | TGTGCCAGCAGCCAGACAGGGTCGGGGAACACTGAAGCTTTCTTT | CASSQTGSGNTEAFF
TRBD2 | TRBJ2-1 | - | TRBV9 | TGTGCCAGCAGCGTAGGGCGTGGCGGGAGGCTTGGCAATGAGCAGTTCTTC | CASSVGRGGRLGNEQFF
- | TRBJ2-7 | - | TRBV6-6 | TGTGCCAGCAGTAACGCGGGCTATTCCTACGAGCAGTACTTC | CASSNAGYSYEQYF
- | TRBJ1-3 | - | TRBV2 | TGTGCCAGCAGACCCCTGAGGACAGACCGAAACACCATATATTTT | CASRPLRTDRNTIYF
TRBD2 | TRBJ2-7 | - | TRBV13 | TGTGCCAGCAGCCCCTGGGTTTCTGGCGGGAGGGCGGGGGAGCAGTACTTC | CASSPWVSGGRAGEQYF
TRBD1 | TRBJ1-1 | - | TRBV10-3 | TGTGCCATCAGTGAACTGGGACAGGGGAACACTGAAGCTTTCTTT | CAISELGQGNTEAFF
TRBD1 | TRBJ1-6 | few | TRBV5-4 | TGTGCCAGCAGCCCCGGGACAGCTTTTTCACCCCTCCACTTT | CASSPGTAFSPLHF
TRBD1 | TRBJ1-2 | - | TRBV13 | TGTGCCAGCAGCGAATTACAGGGGGCGACGGTGTATGGCTACACCTTC | CASSELQGATVYGYTF
TRBD2 | TRBJ2-7 | - | TRBV6-5 | TGTGCCAGCAGTTACTCAGGACTAGCTTTCTTCGAGCAGTACTTC | CASSYSGLAFFEQYF
TRBD1 | TRBJ2-7 | - | TRBV28 | TGTGCCAGCAGTGATCCAGGGGGCTACGAGCAGTACTTC | CASSDPGGYEQYF
TRBD2 | TRBJ2-7 | once | TRBV28 | TGTGCCAGCAGTAACCCTAGCGGGAGCTCCTACGAGCAGTACTTC | CASSNPSGSSYEQYF
- | TRBJ2-7 | - | TRBV11-2 | TGTGCCAGCAGCTTAGCAGCAGGGAACTACGAGCAGTACTTC | CASSLAAGNYEQYF
TRBD2 | TRBJ2-7 | few | TRBV6-5 | TGTGCCAGCAGTCCATCGGACGGGACTATGGAGCAGTACTTC | CASSPSDGTMEQYF
- | TRBJ2-7 | - | TRBV5-1 | TGCGCCAGCAGCCATGAACAAGGGGGCGAGCAGTACTTC | CASSHEQGGEQYF
- | TRBJ2-7 | - | TRBV23-1 | TGCGCCAGCAGTCAGACCCCCACGGACTTCCCCTACGAGCAGTACTTC | CASSQTPTDFPYEQYF
- | TRBJ2-7 | once | TRBV30 | TGTGCCTGGAGGGGGGCAGGGAGCTCCTACGAGCAGTACTTC | CAWRGAGSSYEQYF